This TCR beta chain was identified in a study of OX40 agonist ivuxolimab in advanced cancers. Study as a whole: Among those enrolled, mean age was roughly 62 years (range roughly 20 to 79) and approximately 80% were male. Three patients had partial responses: one hepatocellular carcinoma, two cutaneous melanoma. Notes on the study in general: The mean number of expanded clones was higher in CD8+ T cells than in CD4+. Among expanded peripheral T cells, antigen specificity went undetermined.

This CDR3 spans 15 amino acids. The ends were cut back, 5 bases at V and 5 bases at J, with 15 bases in the middle. Germline CDR1 is MNHEY and CDR2 is SVGAGI. Sequencing was performed with immunoSEQ multiplex PCR; in TCRdb, only in-frame clones are kept and a portion is missing. The sample lists roughly 56,000 clones, around 79% occurring once. On this clone itself: Its cognate antigen is unknown.

The chain employs TRBV6-5 and TRBJ2-2, with a possible D match to TRBD2 (5 bases). Sample: CD4+ or CD8+ T cells sorted from blood, taken in a trial of the OX40 agonist ivuxolimab. This TCR was sampled from an adult with an advanced solid tumor such as melanoma, head and neck, liver or kidney cancer. The CDR3 spells CASSTSFEGTGELFF. Written as DNA, the CDR3 is TGTGCCAGCAGTACCTCCTTTGAGGGTACCGGGGAGCTGTTTTTT.